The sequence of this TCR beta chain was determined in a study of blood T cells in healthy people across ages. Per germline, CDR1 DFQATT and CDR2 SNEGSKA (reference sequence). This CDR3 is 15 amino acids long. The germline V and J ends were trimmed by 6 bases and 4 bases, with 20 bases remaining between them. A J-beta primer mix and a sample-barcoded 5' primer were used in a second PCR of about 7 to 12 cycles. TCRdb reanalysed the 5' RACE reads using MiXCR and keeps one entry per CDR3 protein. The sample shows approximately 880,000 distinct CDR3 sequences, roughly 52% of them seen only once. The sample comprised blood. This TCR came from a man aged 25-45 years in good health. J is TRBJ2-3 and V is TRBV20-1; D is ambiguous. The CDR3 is CSATDQEKGPDTQYF. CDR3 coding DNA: TGCAGTGCCACAGATCAGGAGAAAGGTCCAGATACGCAGTATTTT.